Listed below are T cell receptor beta chains from one sample, sequenced in a study of PD-L1 blockade in urothelial cancer. Only in-frame clones appear in the TCRdb table, and some are missing; sequencing was by immunoSEQ multiplex PCR. The table lists tens of thousands of clones, roughly 82% of them singletons. Sequencing was performed on PBMCs, taken around atezolizumab (anti-PD-L1) treatment. These receptors all stem from a man in his sixties or seventies with urothelial cancer. Each CDR3 is given with its conserved first and last residue. D genes are given only for firm matches. Some rows mark clone size as missing; the rest say once, few, many or name a class of expanded clone.

v_call	d_call	clone_size	j_call	cdr3_aa	cdr3_nt
TRBV6-5	TRBD1	once	TRBJ1-1	CASTEGQAGTEAFF	TGTGCCAGCACCGAGGGACAGGCGGGCACTGAAGCTTTCTTT
TRBV9	-	few	TRBJ1-6	CASSVGGRGGSPLHF	TGTGCCAGCAGCGTAGGTGGTAGGGGAGGGTCACCCCTCCACTTT
TRBV5-1	TRBD2	-	TRBJ2-1	CASSLGLAGGYNEQFF	TGCGCCAGCAGCTTGGGGCTAGCGGGGGGGTACAATGAGCAGTTCTTC
TRBV7-6	-	-	TRBJ2-7	CASSLRETASQYF	TGTGCCAGCAGCTTACGTGAGACAGCCTCCCAGTACTTC
TRBV27	-	-	TRBJ2-3	CASSPLGTDTQYF	TGTGCCAGCAGTCCACTAGGAACAGATACGCAGTATTTT
TRBV7-9	-	-	TRBJ2-3	CASSFSDTQYF	TGTGCCAGCAGCTTCTCAGATACGCAGTATTTT
TRBV7-9	-	few	TRBJ1-3	CASSLGTLGNTIYF	TGTGCCAGCAGCTTAGGGACACTTGGAAACACCATATATTTT
TRBV5-8	TRBD1	-	TRBJ1-2	CASTTGAVNYGYTF	TGTGCCAGCACGACAGGGGCCGTTAACTATGGCTACACCTTC
TRBV11-2	-	-	TRBJ2-1	CASSLDIREFYNEQFF	TGTGCCAGCAGCTTAGATATCCGGGAATTTTACAATGAGCAGTTCTTC
TRBV18	-	few	TRBJ1-2	CASSPSGGQGYGYTF	TGTGCCAGCTCACCTTCTGGAGGGCAGGGCTATGGCTACACCTTC
TRBV7-9	-	-	TRBJ1-2	CASSFSATGTYGYTF	TGTGCCAGCAGCTTCTCGGCGACCGGGACTTATGGCTACACCTTC
TRBV5-5	-	-	TRBJ2-1	CASSPQTDSYNEQFF	TGTGCCAGCAGCCCCCAGACAGACTCCTACAATGAGCAGTTCTTC
TRBV30	TRBD1	-	TRBJ1-1	CAWSEVGRGRETEAFF	TGTGCCTGGAGTGAGGTCGGCAGGGGGCGAGAGACTGAAGCTTTCTTT
TRBV9	TRBD2	-	TRBJ2-3	CASSVEKLAGTDTQYF	TGTGCCAGCAGCGTAGAGAAACTAGCGGGCACAGATACGCAGTATTTT
TRBV30	-	-	TRBJ1-2	CAWSFGLRDYGYTF	TGTGCCTGGAGCTTTGGCTTACGGGACTATGGCTACACCTTC
TRBV7-9	-	-	TRBJ1-1	CASSRPRTEATEAFF	TGTGCCAGCAGCCGTCCTCGGACGGAGGCGACTGAAGCTTTCTTT
TRBV18	-	-	TRBJ1-1	CASSNPGQRNTEAFF	TGTGCCAGCTCAAACCCGGGACAAAGGAACACTGAAGCTTTCTTT
TRBV2	-	few	TRBJ1-1	CASRGQVEAFF	TGTGCCAGCAGGGGGCAGGTTGAAGCTTTCTTT
TRBV5-4	TRBD1	-	TRBJ1-2	CASSLGGRDSWGYTF	TGTGCCAGCAGCTTGGGAGGCCGGGACAGCTGGGGCTACACCTTC
TRBV5-8	-	-	TRBJ1-2	CASSLGGYYGYTF	TGTGCCAGCAGCTTGGGAGGGTACTATGGCTACACCTTC
TRBV7-9	TRBD1	once	TRBJ1-4	CASSLARSGQGNEKLFF	TGTGCCAGCAGCTTAGCACGTTCAGGACAGGGGAACGAAAAACTGTTTTTT
TRBV6-5	TRBD1	-	TRBJ1-5	CASSYSRTGDQPQHF	TGTGCCAGCAGTTACTCAAGGACAGGGGATCAGCCCCAGCATTTT